Listed below are T cell receptor beta chains from one sample, sequenced in a study of blood T cell repertoires in COVID-19. Clones were read by immunoSEQ multiplex PCR, and TCRdb kept only the in-frame ones, dropping some. The sample gives hundreds of thousands of clones, around four fifths of which show up once; approximately 6% is in the top ten. Material: peripheral blood. The source of these receptors is a man older than 75 with acute or convalescent COVID-19. CDR3s include the opening cysteine and the closing phenylalanine or tryptophan. D genes are given only for firm matches. Clone size is not always given. Where it is, it says once, few, many or a class for expanded clones.

>NA|TRBV6-6|TRBJ1-5|NA
TGTGCCAGCAGTCCCCTTCCGGCTCAGGCTAGCAATCAGCCCCAGCATTTT
CASSPLPAQASNQPQHF
>NA|TRBV10-3|TRBJ1-1|NA
TGTGCCATCAGTGGGTCAGGGGCGAACACTGAAGCTTTCTTT
CAISGSGANTEAFF
>NA|TRBV6-5|TRBJ2-2|NA
TGTGCCAGCAGTTTCGTTGAGATCACCGGGGAGCTGTTTTTT
CASSFVEITGELFF
>TRBD1|TRBV5-4|TRBJ2-5|NA
TGTGCCAGCAGCCCCCTCAGCGGGACAGGGCAAGAGACCCAGTACTTC
CASSPLSGTGQETQYF
>TRBD1|TRBV19|TRBJ1-2|NA
TGTGCCAGTAGTACCTCCGGGACAGGGGGCTATGGCTACACCTTC
CASSTSGTGGYGYTF
>TRBD1|TRBV19|TRBJ2-7|few
TGTGCCCGAGACCGGGACAGACTGACCCCCGAGCAGTACTTC
CARDRDRLTPEQYF
>NA|TRBV5-4|TRBJ1-2|NA
TGTGCCAGCAGCTACACTCAGGATAACTATGGCTACACCTTC
CASSYTQDNYGYTF
>NA|TRBV11-2|TRBJ1-1|once
TGTGCCAGCAGCTTATCTGGTCAGATTGAAGCTTTCTTT
CASSLSGQIEAFF
>NA|TRBV6-5|TRBJ1-1|NA
TGTGCCAGCAGCTCACTGTCCGGAGGGAACACTGAAGCTTTCTTT
CASSSLSGGNTEAFF
>NA|TRBV3-1/TRBV3-2|TRBJ1-2|NA
TGTGCCAGCAGCCACAGGGCAGGCGATGGCTACACCTTC
CASSHRAGDGYTF
>NA|TRBV7-9|TRBJ2-7|NA
TGTGCCAGCAGCTTAGTAATGGACAGCTACGAGCAGTACTTC
CASSLVMDSYEQYF
>TRBD2|TRBV7-3|TRBJ2-1|NA
TGTGCCAGCAGCTTAAGTGCGGGAGTTGAGTACAATGAGCAGTTCTTC
CASSLSAGVEYNEQFF
>NA|TRBV19|TRBJ2-4|NA
TGTGCCAGTAGTACCACGAAGGGGATAGCCAAAAACATTCAGTACTTC
CASSTTKGIAKNIQYF
>TRBD1|TRBV15|TRBJ2-7|NA
TGTGCCACCAGCAGAGATCGACAGGGGGCTCACGAGCAGTACTTC
CATSRDRQGAHEQYF
>TRBD2|TRBV5-1|TRBJ2-3|NA
TGCGCCAGCAGCAGGGCTAGCGGGAACACAGATACGCAGTATTTT
CASSRASGNTDTQYF
>NA|TRBV5-1|TRBJ2-1|NA
TGCGCCAGCAGCTTGGTGGGGGGCTCCTACAATGAGCAGTTCTTC
CASSLVGGSYNEQFF
>TRBD2|TRBV3-1/TRBV3-2|TRBJ2-5|NA
TGTGCCAGCAGCGGGCGACTAGCGCAAGAGACCCAGTACTTC
CASSGRLAQETQYF
>NA|TRBV7-9|TRBJ2-1|NA
TGTGCCAGCAGCTTAGGGGTTAGCGGAAATTACAATGAGCAGTTCTTC
CASSLGVSGNYNEQFF
>TRBD2|TRBV4-2|TRBJ2-1|NA
TGTGCCAGCAGCCAAGGCGGGACTAGCGGGAACAATGAGCAGTTCTTC
CASSQGGTSGNNEQFF
>TRBD2|TRBV6-5|TRBJ2-7|NA
TGTGCCAGCAGTTACTCGTTTAGCGGGGGCTACTACGAGCAGTACTTC
CASSYSFSGGYYEQYF
>TRBD2|TRBV6-6|TRBJ2-3|NA
TGTGCCAGCAGCGAGAGCGGGGGCATAGATACGCAGTATTTT
CASSESGGIDTQYF
>NA|TRBV24-1|TRBJ2-1|NA
TGTGCCACCAGTGATTTGAATCAGGGCTACAATGAGCAGTTCTTC
CATSDLNQGYNEQFF
>NA|TRBV6-5|TRBJ1-5|NA
TGTGCCAGCCACAGGGACATCAATCAGCCCCAGCATTTT
CASHRDINQPQHF
>NA|TRBV3-1/TRBV3-2|TRBJ1-2|NA
TGTGCCAGCAGCCGTCGACAGGTTGACTATGGCTACACCTTC
CASSRRQVDYGYTF
>TRBD1|TRBV7-2|TRBJ2-1|NA
TGTGCCAGCAGCTCGGGGACAGTTGTCCATGAGCAGTTCTTC
CASSSGTVVHEQFF
>TRBD1|TRBV3-1/TRBV3-2|TRBJ1-5|NA
TGTGCCAGCAGCCATGGACAGGTACTCAGTGGGGAGCCCCAGCATTTT
CASSHGQVLSGEPQHF
>NA|TRBV21-1|TRBJ2-2|NA
TGTGCCAGCAGCTTCAGGGGGGAACTTCACACCGGGGAGCTGTTTTTT
CASSFRGELHTGELFF
>NA|TRBV15|TRBJ2-5|NA
TGTGCCACCAGCAGAGATGCAGGGAACGGAGAGACCCAGTACTTC
CATSRDAGNGETQYF
>NA|TRBV20-1|TRBJ1-3|NA
TGCGCGAGGCCCTCTGGAAACACCATATATTTT
CARPSGNTIYF
>TRBD2|TRBV7-7|TRBJ2-7|NA
TGTGCCAGCAGCCAGCCTGCCGCGACTAGCGCGTACTCCTACGAGCAGTACTTC
CASSQPAATSAYSYEQYF
>TRBD1|TRBV5-4|TRBJ1-4|NA
TGTGCCAGCAGCTTAGGGACAGGGGCTAATGAAAAACTGTTTTTT
CASSLGTGANEKLFF
>TRBD1|TRBV28|TRBJ1-4|once
TGTGCCAGCACTCCCCTAAGGGACAGGGGGCCCGGTGAAAATGAAAAACTGTTTTTT
CASTPLRDRGPGENEKLFF
>TRBD1|TRBV28|TRBJ1-2|NA
TGTGCCAGCAGTCTCCCACAGGGGGCAGGTGGCTACACCTTC
CASSLPQGAGGYTF
>NA|TRBV28|TRBJ2-5|NA
TGTGCCAGCAGACCGGGACAAATCCAAGAGACCCAGTACTTC
CASRPGQIQETQYF
>NA|TRBV6-5|TRBJ2-2|NA
TGTGCCAGCAGTTACCCGGGGGGGGAGCTGTTTTTT
CASSYPGGELFF
>NA|TRBV7-8|TRBJ2-2|NA
TGTGCCAGCAGCTTTAGTTCCCAGGGCATCACCGGGGAGCTGTTTTTT
CASSFSSQGITGELFF
>TRBD2|TRBV3-1/TRBV3-2|TRBJ2-2|few
TGTGCCAGCAGCCATAGCGGGGACACCGGGGAGCTGTTTTTT
CASSHSGDTGELFF
>NA|TRBV19|TRBJ1-2|NA
TGTGCCACCATCCCCCGGGGGGGAAGCTATGGCTACACCTTC
CATIPRGGSYGYTF
>TRBD2|TRBV14|TRBJ2-7|once
TGTGCCAGCAGCCAAGGGGCGGGAGGGCCGTACGAGCAGTACTTC
CASSQGAGGPYEQYF